This TCR beta chain is from a study of cytomegalovirus exposure and HLA in healthy donors. In the PCR, 60 Vbeta and 13 Jbeta primers were used. Generated by immunoSEQ multiplex PCR, the TCRdb table keeps only in-frame clones and is missing some. The table lists about 170,000 clones, around 80% of them singletons. With respect to this clone: No antigen is known for it.

Germline V CDR1 and CDR2: SGHAT, FQNNGV. Trimming took off 1 base at V and 1 base at J, with 10 bases between the two ends. The CDR3 length is 15 residues. Study-wide results and limits: Prior analysis indicated that the majority of TCR beta V segments exhibited productivity approximately 90% or approximately 30% of the time. When a later analysis was performed, an Asian-associated ancestry cluster reportedly had fewer N-insertions than the approximately 680-donor mean. Upon later analysis, TCR association rates were observed to vary by HLA locus, being highest for DRB1 and lowest for HLA-C. Accurate HLA-A and HLA-B prediction from TCR beta sequences was reported for most subjects.

Sequences were obtained from PBMCs. The TCR comes from a woman aged 45-65 years in good health and CMV-seronegative. The V and J genes are TRBV11-2 and TRBJ1-1, with TRBD1 as a possible D gene (5 bases). The CDR3: CASSLAQGWNTEAFF. The CDR3 region has the DNA TGTGCCAGCAGCTTAGCGCAGGGCTGGAACACTGAAGCTTTCTTT.